A selection of T cell receptor beta chains follows, all from one sample in a study of shared clonotypes between healthy human individuals. Profiled with immunoSEQ multiplex PCR; TCRdb holds only in-frame clones, not every one. The sample carries 2 million to 3 million clones, approximately 93% recorded once. The material sequenced was naive CD4+ T cells from PBMCs. The source of these receptors is a man aged 18-30 years in good health. Some clones in this sample may be carry-over from other donors' samples. CDR3s include the opening cysteine and the closing phenylalanine or tryptophan. The D gene is left open where the match is weak. Only some rows state a clone size, as once, few, many or a class for expanded clones.

D gene,V gene,clone size,J gene,CDR3 DNA,CDR3 protein
NA,TRBV29-1,few,TRBJ1-2,TGCAGCGCCGCCCTTTCTGGCGGCTACACCTTC,CSAALSGGYTF
TRBD1,TRBV2,NA,TRBJ1-1,TGTGCCAGCCGATCTGACAGGGGTGGGAAAGCTTTCTTT,CASRSDRGGKAFF
NA,TRBV28,few,TRBJ1-5,TGTGCCAGCAGTCTGAGTCAACACCAGCATTTT,CASSLSQHQHF
NA,TRBV6-5,NA,TRBJ2-5,TGTGCCAGCAGTTACAACGGACCGCCTTACTTC,CASSYNGPPYF
NA,TRBV11-2,NA,TRBJ2-7,TGTGCCAGCAGCCGGACAGGAGGGCCCTACTACGAGCAGTACTTC,CASSRTGGPYYEQYF
TRBD1,TRBV5-1,once,TRBJ2-5,TGCGCCAGCAGCGGAGGACAGGGGGATGAGACCCAGTACTTC,CASSGGQGDETQYF
TRBD1,TRBV5-6,NA,TRBJ1-2,TGTGCCAGCAGCTTGTTGGGACAGGTAGAATACTATGGCTACACCTTC,CASSLLGQVEYYGYTF
TRBD1,TRBV5-1,NA,TRBJ2-7,TGCGCCAGCAGCTTGGATCGGACAGGGGGCGCGGACGAGCAGTACTTC,CASSLDRTGGADEQYF
TRBD1,TRBV7-3,NA,TRBJ1-2,TGTGCCAGCAGCCCAGGACAGGGAGACTATGGCTACACCTTC,CASSPGQGDYGYTF
NA,TRBV4-1,NA,TRBJ2-6,TGCGCCAGCAGCCCAACAAGTACCTCTGGGGCCAACGTCCTGACTTTC,CASSPTSTSGANVLTF
NA,TRBV19,few,TRBJ1-4,TGTGCCAGTAGTAGCGTCCCCGGGACAAGGGGTGAAAAACTGTTTTTT,CASSSVPGTRGEKLFF
TRBD1,TRBV2,NA,TRBJ2-2,TGTGCCAGCAGTGTCACAGGGGGCCCGAACACCGGGGAGCTGTTTTTT,CASSVTGGPNTGELFF
NA,TRBV28,NA,TRBJ1-5,TGTGCCAGCCATGGGGGAGTTCCCTTTAGCAATCAGCCCCAGCATTTT,CASHGGVPFSNQPQHF
NA,TRBV5-6,once,TRBJ2-1,TGTGCCAGCAGCCTCGGGAGGGGGCCTTACAATGAGCAGTTCTTC,CASSLGRGPYNEQFF
NA,TRBV5-4,NA,TRBJ1-2,TGTGCCAGCAGCTTGGCCCACCTCTATCGCGGCTACACCTTC,CASSLAHLYRGYTF
NA,TRBV5-1,NA,TRBJ1-4,TGCGCCAGCAGCTTGGCCGCAGAGGGGTTCAGCGAAAAACTGTTTTTT,CASSLAAEGFSEKLFF
NA,TRBV2,NA,TRBJ2-1,TGTGCCAGCAGTGATGAGAATGAGCAGTTCTTC,CASSDENEQFF
NA,TRBV30,NA,TRBJ1-6,TGTGCCTGGAGTATCGAGGCAGCGGGTAATTCACCCCTCCACTTT,CAWSIEAAGNSPLHF
TRBD2,TRBV27,NA,TRBJ2-1,TGTGCCAGCAGGGGACTAGCGGGTAGCTCCTACAATGAGCAGTTCTTC,CASRGLAGSSYNEQFF
TRBD2,TRBV2,NA,TRBJ2-5,TGTGCCAGCAGTGTCAGAACTAGCGGGAGAGAGACCCAGTACTTC,CASSVRTSGRETQYF
NA,TRBV14,NA,TRBJ1-3,TGTGCCAGCAGCCAAGATATCAGGAAGGGGTCAACCGGAAACACCATATATTTT,CASSQDIRKGSTGNTIYF
NA,TRBV5-1,NA,TRBJ2-4,TGCGCCAGCAGCCCCGACAGGATGGAAAACATTCAGTACTTC,CASSPDRMENIQYF
NA,TRBV7-2,once,TRBJ1-2,TGTGCCAGCAGCTTATCAGGGAATCCTAACTATGGCTACACCTTC,CASSLSGNPNYGYTF
NA,TRBV28,NA,TRBJ1-3,TGTGCCAGCAGTTTGGGAGGGGCCTCTGGAAACACCATATATTTT,CASSLGGASGNTIYF
TRBD2,TRBV9,NA,TRBJ2-1,TGTGCCAGCAGCGTAGGGGAGGGTTCATACAATGAGCAGTTCTTC,CASSVGEGSYNEQFF
NA,TRBV6-4,NA,TRBJ1-5,TGTGCCAGCAGTGCGTCAGCGGGGGGTGTTAATCAGCCCCAGCATTTT,CASSASAGGVNQPQHF
NA,TRBV5-1,NA,TRBJ1-4,TGCGCCAGCAGCTTGGAGGGAGGTGAAAAACTGTTTTTT,CASSLEGGEKLFF
NA,TRBV11-2,NA,TRBJ2-7,TGTGCCAGCAGCCCCATTGGGGGAAACGAGCAGTACTTC,CASSPIGGNEQYF
TRBD1,TRBV5-6,NA,TRBJ2-2,TGTGCCAGCAGCTGGGACAGGGGGCGGACCGGGGAGCTGTTTTTT,CASSWDRGRTGELFF
NA,TRBV28,once,TRBJ2-7,TGTGCCAGCAGTTTTTTGTATCAGGGAGGCTACGAGCAGTACTTC,CASSFLYQGGYEQYF
TRBD2,TRBV7-3,once,TRBJ2-1,TGTGCCAGCAGCGCGAGGGGATACGGGACTAGCGGATACAATGAGCAGTTCTTC,CASSARGYGTSGYNEQFF
TRBD1,TRBV18,NA,TRBJ2-1,TGTGCCAGCTCACCAAATCAGGGGGCAAAGCAGTTCTTC,CASSPNQGAKQFF
TRBD2,TRBV7-2,NA,TRBJ2-3,TGTGCCAGCAGCTTAAGCCTAGCGGGTGTTAGGGATACGCAGTATTTT,CASSLSLAGVRDTQYF